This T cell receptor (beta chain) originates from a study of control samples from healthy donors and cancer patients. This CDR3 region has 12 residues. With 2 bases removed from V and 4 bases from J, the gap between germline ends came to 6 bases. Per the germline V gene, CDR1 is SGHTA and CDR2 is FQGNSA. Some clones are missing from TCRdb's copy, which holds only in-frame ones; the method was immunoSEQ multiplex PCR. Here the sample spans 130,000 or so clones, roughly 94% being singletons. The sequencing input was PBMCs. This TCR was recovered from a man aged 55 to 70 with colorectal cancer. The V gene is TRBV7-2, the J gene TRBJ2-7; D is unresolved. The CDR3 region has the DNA TGTGCCAGCAGCTTATTAACTTACGAGCAGTACTTC. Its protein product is CASSLLTYEQYF.